This entry is about one TCR beta chain. Patients were ineligible given autoimmune disease history or systemic immunosuppression. The data belong to a study of OX40 agonist ivuxolimab in advanced cancers. Profiling relied on immunoSEQ multiplex PCR, and the TCRdb table lists in-frame clones only, not all of them. The sample carries 70,000 or so clones, roughly 92% recorded once. This CDR3 has 16 residues. Germline V gene sequence: CDR1 LNHDA, CDR2 SQIVND (reference sequence). V lost 10 bases and J lost 6; bases outside the gene matches: 20. This specimen consisted of CD4+ or CD8+ T cells sorted from blood, obtained in a trial of the OX40 agonist ivuxolimab. This chain connects TRBV19 to TRBJ2-7; 8 positions match TRBD1. The receptor's source is an adult with an advanced solid tumor such as melanoma, head and neck, liver or kidney cancer. CDR3 in DNA: TGTGCCACCACACCCCGGGGCGGACGAGACAGGGGCGAGCAGTACTTC. This codes for CATTPRGGRDRGEQYF. The full variable domain, with the rest looked up from reference TRBV19 and TRBJ2-7, is DGGITQSPKYLFRKEGQNVTLSCEQNLNHDAMYWYRQDPGQGLRLIYYSQIVNDFQKGDIAEGYSVSREKKESFPLTVTSAQKNPTAFYLCATTPRGGRDRGEQYFGPGTRLTVT.